This TCR beta chain derives from a study of CD8 T cells in ankylosing spondylitis. Study-wide results and caveats: Reportedly, matched ankylosing spondylitis synovial fluid was significantly enriched for disease-linked clones. Characteristic of ankylosing spondylitis blood, it appeared, was a TCR beta motif comprising 7 to 9 highly homologous variants.

CDR3 length: 15 amino acids. V trimming: 6 bases; J trimming: 9 bases; junction bases outside the gene matches: 9. Per germline, CDR1 MDHEN and CDR2 SYDVKM. As concerns this clonotype: Its target is unknown.

TCRdb processed the 5' RACE reads anew with MiXCR; each CDR3 protein has one entry. Among some 800,000 distinct CDR3 sequences listed, 10% to 15% were seen once. The origin of this receptor is a male donor with ankylosing spondylitis. The chain links TRBV28 to TRBJ2-4, with 12 nucleotides matching TRBD2. Input material: blood, either unsorted or a sorted T cell fraction (not recorded which). The CDR3 protein is CASRPGLAGQGIQYF. As DNA, the CDR3 is TGTGCCAGCAGGCCCGGACTAGCGGGACAGGGCATTCAGTACTTC.